This record concerns one TCR beta chain sequence. A read error may produce the germline difference seen at one junction end. This sample stems from a study of blood T cell repertoires in COVID-19. Looking at the study overall: PBMCs, B-cell-depleted T cells, or T cells were the source of the cDNA or gDNA that made up the material.

The length of the CDR3 is 13 residues. Per germline, CDR1 LGHNA and CDR2 YSLEER. The age range of participants was about 18 to 95 years, with residence in approximately 25 US areas. Original processing methods: Estimated nucleated cell counts came from reference gene primer amplification. Method: immunoSEQ multiplex PCR; TCRdb's copy keeps in-frame clones and lacks some. The V and J calls and clone size come from that table; D and trimming were worked out from the DNA. Found here are some 270,000 clones, 65% to 90% of them singletons; the top ten hold about 9.1%. This chain links TRBV4-3 with TRBJ1-2, with D uncertain. Sequenced: PBMCs or T cells enriched from blood (not recorded which). The source is a woman aged 50 to 60 with acute COVID-19. The CDR3 region is CASSQGLTVGLSF. The CDR3 DNA is TGCGCCAGCAGCCAAGGCCTCACCGTAGGACTAAGCTTC.